The 12 T cell receptor beta chains below come from one sample, sequenced in a study of cytomegalovirus exposure and HLA in healthy donors. Primers for the PCR totalled 60 Vbeta and 13 Jbeta. TCRdb's copy holds only in-frame clones and misses some; the assay was immunoSEQ multiplex PCR. The sample holds about 160,000 clones; about 80% are singletons and the top ten take over 0.95%. The sequencing sample was made of PBMCs. These receptors came from a woman aged 45-60 years in good health and CMV-seronegative.

The J gene is TRBJ2-3, the V gene TRBV11-3; D is uncertain. The germline CDR1 and CDR2 sequences are SGHNT and YENEEA. The CDR3 runs to 13 residues. V dropped 4 bases and J dropped 0 bases, with 5 bases sitting between them. CDR3 residues: CASSYSSTDTQYF. The CDR3 DNA sequence: TGTGCCAGCAGCTACTCTAGCACAGATACGCAGTATTTT. The full variable domain, completed using reference TRBV11-3 and TRBJ2-3, is EAGVVQSPRYKIIEKKQPVAFWCNPISGHNTLYWYLQNLGQGPELLIRYENEEAVDDSQLPKDRFSAERLKGVDSTLKIQPAELGDSAVYLCASSYSSTDTQYFGPGTRLTVL.

The chain links TRBV6-6 to TRBJ2-5; D gene unclear. The CDR3 consists of 14 residues. Germline lookup yields CDR1 MNHNY and CDR2 SVGAGI (reference sequence). With 6 bases removed from V and 5 bases from J, the gap between germline ends came to 16 bases. CDR3 residues: CASRSEDQRETQYF. The CDR3 DNA is TGTGCCAGCAGAAGTGAAGACCAGAGGGAGACCCAGTACTTC.

This chain joins TRBV4-1 and TRBJ2-5, with 8 bases identical to TRBD2. TRBJ2-7 explains the end of the DNA better; the J call may be wrong. Germline CDR1 is MGHRA and CDR2 is YSYEKL. CDR3 length: 16 residues. The CDR3 coding sequence is TGCGCCAGCAGCCAATCGTCACTAGCGGCGAACTACGAGCAGTACTTC. Protein: CASSQSSLAANYEQYF.

This sequence joins TRBV7-6 and TRBJ2-7; TRBD1 agrees at 8 bases. In germline, CDR1 is SGHVS, CDR2 FNYEAQ. The CDR3 contains 14 residues. The ends lost 5 bases at V and 3 bases at J; junction bases unmatched: 6. CDR3 protein: CASSARTGIYEQYF. In DNA, the CDR3 is TGTGCCAGCAGCGCCAGGACAGGGATCTACGAGCAGTACTTC. Filled out from reference TRBV7-6 and TRBJ2-7, the complete variable domain reads GAGVSQSPRYKVTKRGQDVALRCDPISGHVSLYWYRQALGQGPEFLTYFNYEAQQDKSGLPNDRFSAERPEGSISTLTIQRTEQRDSAMYRCASSARTGIYEQYFGPGTRLTVT.

The CDR3 region is CASSRPRGTSGINEQFF. For the CDR3, the DNA is TGTGCCAGCAGCCGACCCAGAGGGACTAGCGGGATCAATGAGCAGTTCTTC. The chain is built from TRBV28 and TRBJ2-1; 13 bases are shared with TRBD2. J lost 6 bases, V lost 6 bases, and 11 bases had no gene match. Germline CDR1 is MDHEN and CDR2 is SYDVKM. The CDR3 consists of 17 residues.

The chain combines TRBV13 with TRBJ2-7; 7 bases line up with TRBD2. Trimming cost V 5 bases and J 1 base; bases outside gene matches: 5. The germline gives CDR1 PRHDT, CDR2 FYEKMQ (reference sequence). There are 14 residues in the CDR3. The CDR3 DNA sequence: TGTGCCAGCAGCCTTCCGGGGGGTTCCTACGAGCAGTACTTC. Amino acids: CASSLPGGSYEQYF.

This clone has only a few counts. The rearrangement joins TRBV27 to TRBJ2-1; 7 nucleotides agree with TRBD2. J was trimmed by 8 bases and V by 6 bases; bases with no gene match: 13. Germline CDR1 MNHEY, CDR2 SMNVEV (reference sequence). The CDR3 is 15 amino acids. DNA of the CDR3: TGTGCCAGCAGACCCTACGGACTAGAATCAGATGAGCAGTTCTTC. Encoded protein: CASRPYGLESDEQFF.

J is TRBJ2-7 and V is TRBV15, with 7 bases aligning to TRBD1. Germline CDR1 LNHNV, CDR2 YYDKDF (reference sequence). V gave up 2 bases and J gave up 3 bases; unmatched junction bases: 4. The CDR3 contains 14 residues. Here the CDR3 reads CATSRLRQGYEQYF. For the CDR3, the DNA is TGTGCCACCAGCAGACTACGACAGGGCTACGAGCAGTACTTC.

This chain joins TRBV28 and TRBJ2-6, with 9 bases aligning to TRBD1. Per the germline V gene, CDR1 is MDHEN and CDR2 is SYDVKM. J was trimmed by 2 bases and V by 3 bases; bases with no gene match: 14. The CDR3 contains 20 residues. Written as DNA, the CDR3 is TGTGCCAGCAGTTTTGGGACAGGGTCTTTAGGTAATCCTGGGGCCAACGTCCTGACTTTC. Translated, it gives CASSFGTGSLGNPGANVLTF.

A single count supports this clone. The chain joins TRBV27 to TRBJ2-5; D uncertain. The CDR3 loop spans 15 amino acids. CDR1 is MNHEY, CDR2 SMNVEV, per germline (reference sequence). With 0 bases removed from V and 5 bases from J, the gap between germline ends came to 13 bases. Written as DNA, the CDR3 is TGTGCCAGCAGTTTATCCTTATATGCCCAGGAGACCCAGTACTTC. Encoded protein: CASSLSLYAQETQYF.

The chain has TRBV12-2 and TRBJ1-2; the DNA was not used to check the table's D call, TRBD1. TRBV12-2 represents a pseudogene. This CDR3 spans 16 amino acids. The DNA of the CDR3 is TGTGCAAGTCGCTTAGGAGGGACAGGGGATTTTGAGGGCTACACCTTC. It codes for CASRLGGTGDFEGYTF.

The rearrangement links TRBV9 to TRBJ1-1; D remains unclear. The CDR3 is 15 residues long. V lost 0 bases, J lost 5 bases, and 14 bases lay in between. Germline V gene lookup returns CDR1 SGDLS and CDR2 YYNGEE. CDR3 coding DNA: TGTGCCAGCAGCGTAGGTCGGGAGCCGGGTACTGAAGCTTTCTTT. Protein: CASSVGREPGTEAFF.